The 18 T cell receptor beta chains reported below all come from one sample, sequenced in a study of T cells after yellow fever vaccination. MiXCR, run by TCRdb on the 5' RACE reads, gives a single entry per CDR3 protein. The sample lists around 320,000 distinct CDR3 sequences, around 9.3% occurring once. The sequences come from CD4+ T cells sorted from PBMCs, collected 5 days after the yellow fever booster vaccination. The origin of the receptors is a young man who received the YFV17D yellow fever vaccine.

This clonotype was detected a few times. The rearrangement joins TRBV7-2 to TRBJ2-5, with D hard to call. The CDR3 has 13 residues. Per the germline V gene, CDR1 is SGHTA and CDR2 is FQGNSA. Trimming took off 5 bases at V and 1 base at J, with 8 bases between the two ends. The CDR3 sequence is CASSPMFQETQYF. CDR3 sequence (DNA): TGTGCCAGCAGCCCCATGTTCCAAGAGACCCAGTACTTC.

This clonotype was recorded at least ten times. This rearrangement joins TRBV5-1 to TRBJ2-4; TRBD1 matches at 8 bases. V lost 1 base, J lost 9 bases, and 6 bases stayed unmatched. The CDR3 spans 14 residues. Per the germline V gene, CDR1 is SGHRS and CDR2 is YFSETQ. The CDR3 bases are TGCGCCAGCAGCTTGTATACAGGGACAGGCATTCAGTACTTC. Its translation is CASSLYTGTGIQYF.

The rearrangement links TRBV20-1 to TRBJ2-3; D might be TRBD1 or TRBD2, each matching 5 bases. The CDR3 has 12 residues. Germline CDR1 reads DFQATT; CDR2 reads SNEGSKA (reference sequence). The ends were cut back, 3 bases at V and 3 bases at J, with 7 bases in the middle. This chain's CDR3 is CSARGETDTQYF. For the CDR3, the DNA is TGCAGTGCTAGGGGGGAAACAGATACGCAGTATTTT.

There are a few counts of this clonotype. V gene TRBV6-6 combines with J gene TRBJ2-3; D remains unclear. Trimming left V 6 bases short and J 1 base short, with 8 bases between. The CDR3 is 13 residues long. From germline, CDR1 is MNHNY and CDR2 SVGAGI (reference sequence). CDR3 protein: CASRETGTDTQYF. Written as DNA, the CDR3 is TGTGCCAGCAGAGAGACCGGCACAGATACGCAGTATTTT.

The V call is TRBV19, the J call TRBJ1-2, with TRBD1 as a possible D gene (6 bases). This CDR3 region has 15 residues. V shed 6 bases and J shed 3 bases, with 17 bases lying between them. Germline loops: CDR1 LNHDA, CDR2 SQIVND (reference sequence). In DNA, the CDR3 is TGTGCCAGTAGCGAGACTCGGGGGCGTCACTATGGCTACACCTTC. Translating it yields CASSETRGRHYGYTF.

The CDR3 here is CASSLVSSGDTQYF. CDR3 DNA: TGCGCCAGCAGCTTGGTATCTAGCGGGGATACGCAGTATTTT. This chain connects TRBV5-1 to TRBJ2-3, with 8 positions matching TRBD2. V was clipped by 0 bases and J by 6 bases; unmatched bases: 3. CDR1 and CDR2 (germline): SGHRS, YFSETQ. The CDR3 is 14 amino acids.

This clonotype appeared a few times. The V and J genes are TRBV10-3 and TRBJ2-3, with D possibly matching TRBD1 (6 bases). CDR1 and CDR2 from the germline V gene are ENHRY and SYGVKD. V shed 6 bases and J shed 3 bases, with 19 bases lying between them. The CDR3 extends over 16 amino acids. The CDR3 DNA reads TGTGCCATCAGCGAAGGGTTACAGGGAAGGACAGATACGCAGTATTTT. Its translation is CAISEGLQGRTDTQYF.

Notes on this clonotype: One end of the junction is discordant with germline, which a read error may explain. V and J are TRBV6-6 and TRBJ1-1; the D is unclear. CDR3 length: 16 amino acids. Germline V gene data show CDR1 as MNHNY and CDR2 as SVGAGI (reference sequence). This chain's CDR3 is CASRADRMSMNSEAFF. Here the CDR3 DNA reads TGTGCCAGCAGAGCTGACCGGATGAGCATGAACTCTGAAGCTTTCTTT.

The chain uses TRBV27 and TRBJ1-1, with D possibly matching TRBD1 (6 bases). CDR1 MNHEY and CDR2 SMNVEV come from the germline V gene (reference sequence). Trimming removed 3 bases from V and 3 bases from J, with 8 bases in between. The CDR3 is 13 residues long. CDR3 region: CASSFDRYTEAFF. The CDR3 DNA follows: TGTGCCAGCAGTTTCGACAGGTACACTGAAGCTTTCTTT.

The chain carries TRBV4-2 and TRBJ2-5; weak D call: TRBD1 (6 bases). The CDR3 loop spans 14 amino acids. The germline V gene encodes CDR1 LGHNA and CDR2 YNFKEQ. V gave up 1 base and J gave up 5 bases, with 11 bases separating them. The DNA for the CDR3 is TGTGCCAGCAGCCAAGGAAGGGGGATGGAGACCCAGTACTTC. It codes for CASSQGRGMETQYF.

The sample holds a few counts of this clonotype. The rearrangement uses TRBV11-3 and TRBJ2-2; D remains ambiguous. Trimming took off 1 base at V and 3 bases at J, with 12 bases between the two ends. Germline CDR1 and CDR2: SGHNT and YENEEA. The CDR3 covers 16 residues. CDR3 DNA sequence: TGTGCCAGCAGCTTAGCTACCTGGCAACACACCGGGGAGCTGTTTTTT. This codes for CASSLATWQHTGELFF.

The J gene is TRBJ1-6, the V gene TRBV6-5; D unresolved. The CDR3 extends over 16 amino acids. V shed 0 bases and J shed 8 bases, with 14 bases lying between them. Germline loops: CDR1 MNHEY, CDR2 SVGAGI. The CDR3 DNA reads TGTGCCAGCAGTTACTCGACTCAGCCGGTGGATTCACCCCTCCACTTT. This codes for CASSYSTQPVDSPLHF.

There are many counts of this clonotype. The chain joins TRBV2 to TRBJ2-5; 8 nucleotides align to TRBD1. The CDR3 length is 14 residues. The V and J ends lost 10 bases and 4 bases, in that order; junction bases with no gene match: 11. CDR1 is SNHLY and CDR2 is FYNNEI in the germline V gene. The CDR3 region is CATRGTDRGETQYF. Here the CDR3 DNA reads TGTGCCACCCGGGGTACCGACAGGGGAGAGACCCAGTACTTC. The entire variable domain, with the rest obtained from reference TRBV2 and TRBJ2-5, is as follows: EPEVTQTPSHQVTQMGQEVILRCVPISNHLYFYWYRQILGQKVEFLVSFYNNEISEKSEIFDDQFSVERPDGSNFTLKIRSTKLEDSAMYFCATRGTDRGETQYFGPGTRLLVL.

The chain joins TRBV6-2 or TRBV6-3 to TRBJ1-1; D is possibly TRBD1 (5 bases). This CDR3 is built from 13 residues. Deletions cut 3 bases from V and 4 bases from J, with 9 bases between. The germline V gene encodes CDR1 MNHEY and CDR2 SVGEGT. CDR3 sequence: CASSYRGVTEAFF. The CDR3 region has the DNA TGTGCCAGCAGTTATAGGGGAGTCACTGAAGCTTTCTTT.

This clonotype has a handful of counts. The rearrangement joins TRBV2 to TRBJ2-7, with D possibly matching TRBD2 (5 bases). This CDR3 region has 11 residues. The germline V gene has CDR1 SNHLY and CDR2 FYNNEI. The ends were cut back, 5 bases at V and 9 bases at J, with 11 bases in the middle. Here the CDR3 reads CASSRGFWQYV. The CDR3 nucleotides are TGTGCCAGCAGTCGGGGATTTTGGCAGTACGTC.

This clonotype was counted between two and nine times. This rearrangement joins TRBV5-1 to TRBJ2-1; 7 bases match TRBD2. Germline-derived CDR1 and CDR2 are SGHRS and YFSETQ. The CDR3 runs to 17 residues. Trimming took 0 bases from V and 9 from J; bases not matched to a gene: 15. The chain's CDR3 is CASSLEPRMGGSVEQFF. In nucleotides, the CDR3 is TGCGCCAGCAGCTTGGAACCCAGGATGGGGGGGTCGGTTGAGCAGTTCTTC.

The chain combines TRBV6-1 with TRBJ1-1, with 7 nucleotides matching TRBD1. Per germline, CDR1 MNHNS and CDR2 SASEGT. V lost 5 bases and J lost 8; bases outside the gene matches: 14. The CDR3 has 15 residues. The CDR3 coding sequence is TGTGCCAGCAGTATACGACAGGGTAGGGCTGCGGAAGCTTTCTTT. Translating gives CASSIRQGRAAEAFF.

This clonotype was picked up a small number of times. CDR3 sequence reads: CATGRLLAGRADTQYF. In DNA form, the CDR3 reads TGTGCCACCGGCCGTCTACTAGCGGGGCGGGCAGATACGCAGTATTTT. This sequence joins TRBV6-6 and TRBJ2-3, with 10 bases that match TRBD2. The CDR3 consists of 16 residues. The germline V gene has CDR1 MNHNY and CDR2 SVGAGI (reference sequence). V lost 10 bases to trimming and J lost 4 bases; unmatched junction nucleotides: 14.